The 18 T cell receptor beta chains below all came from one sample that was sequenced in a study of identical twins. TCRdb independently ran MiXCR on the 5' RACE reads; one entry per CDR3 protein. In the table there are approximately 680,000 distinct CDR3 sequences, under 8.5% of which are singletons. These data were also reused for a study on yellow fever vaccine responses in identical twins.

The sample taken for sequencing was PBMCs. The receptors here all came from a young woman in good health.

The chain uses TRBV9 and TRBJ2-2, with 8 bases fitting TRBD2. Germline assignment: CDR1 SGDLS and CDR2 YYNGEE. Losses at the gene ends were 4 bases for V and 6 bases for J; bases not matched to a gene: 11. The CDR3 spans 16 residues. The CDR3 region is CASSPLGLGSPGELFF. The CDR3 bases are TGTGCCAGCAGCCCGCTGGGACTAGGTAGTCCCGGGGAGCTGTTTTTT.

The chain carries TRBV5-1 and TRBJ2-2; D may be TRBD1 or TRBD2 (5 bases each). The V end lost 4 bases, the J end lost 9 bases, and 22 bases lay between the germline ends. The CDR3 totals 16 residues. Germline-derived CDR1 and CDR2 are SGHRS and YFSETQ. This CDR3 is CASSRDGTVASRELFF. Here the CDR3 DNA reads TGCGCCAGCAGCCGCGACGGGACCGTCGCCTCCCGGGAGCTGTTTTTT.

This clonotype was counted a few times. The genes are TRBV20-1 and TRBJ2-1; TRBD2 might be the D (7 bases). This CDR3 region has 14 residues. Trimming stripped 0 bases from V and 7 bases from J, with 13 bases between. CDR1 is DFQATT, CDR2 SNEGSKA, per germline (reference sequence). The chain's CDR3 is CSARDEGGGNEQFF. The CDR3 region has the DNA TGCAGTGCTAGAGATGAGGGGGGGGGTAATGAGCAGTTCTTC.

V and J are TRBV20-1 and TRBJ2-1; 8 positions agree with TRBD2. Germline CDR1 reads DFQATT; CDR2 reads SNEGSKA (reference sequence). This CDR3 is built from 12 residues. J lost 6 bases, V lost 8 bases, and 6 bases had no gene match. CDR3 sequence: CSLSGMGNEQFF. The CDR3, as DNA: TGCAGTCTTAGCGGGATGGGCAATGAGCAGTTCTTC.

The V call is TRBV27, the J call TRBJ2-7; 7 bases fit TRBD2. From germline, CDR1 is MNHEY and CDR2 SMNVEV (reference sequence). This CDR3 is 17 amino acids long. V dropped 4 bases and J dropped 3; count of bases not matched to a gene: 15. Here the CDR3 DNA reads TGTGCCAGCAGTTCGCCCCGACTAGCCGGAGAGGTCTACGAGCAGTACTTC. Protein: CASSSPRLAGEVYEQYF.

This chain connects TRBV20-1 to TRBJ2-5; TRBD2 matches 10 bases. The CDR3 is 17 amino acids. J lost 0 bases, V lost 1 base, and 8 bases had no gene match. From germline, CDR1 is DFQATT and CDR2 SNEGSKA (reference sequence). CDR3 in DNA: TGCAGTGCTAGAGTGCCTAGCGGGAGTTCGTACCAAGAGACCCAGTACTTC. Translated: CSARVPSGSSYQETQYF.

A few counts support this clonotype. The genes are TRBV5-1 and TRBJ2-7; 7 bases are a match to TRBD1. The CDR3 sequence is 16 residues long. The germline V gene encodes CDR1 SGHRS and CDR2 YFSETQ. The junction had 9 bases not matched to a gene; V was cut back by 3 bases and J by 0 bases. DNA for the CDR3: TGCGCCAGCAGCTCGTTGCCGACAGGGAACTCCTACGAGCAGTACTTC. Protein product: CASSSLPTGNSYEQYF.

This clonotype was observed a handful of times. The CDR3 nucleotides are TGCGCCAGCAGCCAGTTGGCGGGGCTAAGCTACGAGCAGTACTTC. This sequence encodes CASSQLAGLSYEQYF. This chain connects TRBV4-1 to TRBJ2-7; D is perhaps TRBD2 (6 bases). Per the germline V gene, CDR1 is MGHRA and CDR2 is YSYEKL. V shed 3 bases and J shed 3 bases, with 15 bases lying between them. The CDR3 has 15 amino acids.

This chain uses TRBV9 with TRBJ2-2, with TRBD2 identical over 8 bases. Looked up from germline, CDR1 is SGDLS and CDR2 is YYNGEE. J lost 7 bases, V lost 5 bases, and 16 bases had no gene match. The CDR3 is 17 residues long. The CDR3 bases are TGTGCCAGCAGTCCCCCTTCCAGCGGGAGTCTTGGCGGGGAGCTGTTTTTT. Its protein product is CASSPPSSGSLGGELFF. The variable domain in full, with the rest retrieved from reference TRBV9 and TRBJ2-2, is DSGVTQTPKHLITATGQRVTLRCSPRSGDLSVYWYQQSLDQGLQFLIQYYNGEERAKGNILERFSAQQFPDLHSELNLSSLELGDSALYFCASSPPSSGSLGGELFFGEGSRLTVL.

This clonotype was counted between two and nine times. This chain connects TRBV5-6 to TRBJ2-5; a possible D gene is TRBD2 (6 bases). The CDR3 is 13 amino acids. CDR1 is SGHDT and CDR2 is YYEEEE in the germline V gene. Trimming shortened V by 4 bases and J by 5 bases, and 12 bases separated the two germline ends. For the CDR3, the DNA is TGTGCCAGCAGCCTGGGGAGGACCGAGACCCAGTACTTC. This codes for CASSLGRTETQYF.

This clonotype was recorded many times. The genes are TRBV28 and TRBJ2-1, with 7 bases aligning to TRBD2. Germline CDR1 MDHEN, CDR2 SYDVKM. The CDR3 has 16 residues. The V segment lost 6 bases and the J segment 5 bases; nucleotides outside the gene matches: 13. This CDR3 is CASSEGGARTDNEQFF. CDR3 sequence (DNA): TGTGCCAGCAGCGAGGGAGGGGCTCGAACTGACAATGAGCAGTTCTTC.

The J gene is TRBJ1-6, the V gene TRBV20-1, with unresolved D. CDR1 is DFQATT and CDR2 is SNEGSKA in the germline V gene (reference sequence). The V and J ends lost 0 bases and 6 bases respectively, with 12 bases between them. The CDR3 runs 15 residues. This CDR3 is CSARDRSTSNSPLHF. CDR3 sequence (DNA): TGCAGTGCTAGAGATCGGTCCACTTCTAATTCACCCCTCCACTTT.

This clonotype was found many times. The CDR3: CSVEETGDTEAFF. Here the CDR3 DNA reads TGCAGCGTTGAAGAGACTGGTGACACTGAAGCTTTCTTT. The J gene is TRBJ1-1, the V gene TRBV29-1; D is unresolved. Per the germline V gene, CDR1 is SQVTM and CDR2 is ANQGSEA. The CDR3 is 13 residues long. Trimming removed 0 bases from V and 3 bases from J, with 8 bases in between.

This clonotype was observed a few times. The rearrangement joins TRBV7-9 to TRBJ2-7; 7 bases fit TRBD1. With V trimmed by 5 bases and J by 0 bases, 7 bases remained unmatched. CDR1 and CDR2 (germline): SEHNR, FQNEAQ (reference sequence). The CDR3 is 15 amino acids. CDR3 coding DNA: TGTGCCAGCAGCAATGACAGGGATAGCTCCTACGAGCAGTACTTC. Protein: CASSNDRDSSYEQYF.

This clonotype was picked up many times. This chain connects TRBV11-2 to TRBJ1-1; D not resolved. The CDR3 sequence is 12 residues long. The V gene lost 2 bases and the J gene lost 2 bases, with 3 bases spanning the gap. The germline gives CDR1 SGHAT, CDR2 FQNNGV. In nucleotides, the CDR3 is TGTGCCAGCAGCTTATTTAACACTGAAGCTTTCTTT. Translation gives CASSLFNTEAFF.

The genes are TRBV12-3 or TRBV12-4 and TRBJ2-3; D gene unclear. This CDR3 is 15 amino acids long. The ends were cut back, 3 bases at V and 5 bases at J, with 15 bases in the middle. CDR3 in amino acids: CASSFRRFVIDTQYF. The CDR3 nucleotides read TGTGCCAGCAGTTTTCGGCGGTTCGTGATAGATACGCAGTATTTT.

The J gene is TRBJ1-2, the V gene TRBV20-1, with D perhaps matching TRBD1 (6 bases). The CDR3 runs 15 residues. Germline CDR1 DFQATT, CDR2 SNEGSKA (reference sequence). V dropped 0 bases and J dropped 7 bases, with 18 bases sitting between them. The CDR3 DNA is TGCAGTGCTAGAGATAGGGGACACACCCAGGCTGGCTACACCTTC. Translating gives CSARDRGHTQAGYTF.

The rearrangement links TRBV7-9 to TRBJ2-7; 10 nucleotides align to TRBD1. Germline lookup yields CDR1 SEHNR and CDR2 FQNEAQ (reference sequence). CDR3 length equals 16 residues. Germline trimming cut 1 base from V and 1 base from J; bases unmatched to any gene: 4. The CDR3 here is CASSLGPGQGSYEQYF. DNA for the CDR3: TGTGCCAGCAGCTTAGGTCCGGGACAGGGGTCCTACGAGCAGTACTTC.